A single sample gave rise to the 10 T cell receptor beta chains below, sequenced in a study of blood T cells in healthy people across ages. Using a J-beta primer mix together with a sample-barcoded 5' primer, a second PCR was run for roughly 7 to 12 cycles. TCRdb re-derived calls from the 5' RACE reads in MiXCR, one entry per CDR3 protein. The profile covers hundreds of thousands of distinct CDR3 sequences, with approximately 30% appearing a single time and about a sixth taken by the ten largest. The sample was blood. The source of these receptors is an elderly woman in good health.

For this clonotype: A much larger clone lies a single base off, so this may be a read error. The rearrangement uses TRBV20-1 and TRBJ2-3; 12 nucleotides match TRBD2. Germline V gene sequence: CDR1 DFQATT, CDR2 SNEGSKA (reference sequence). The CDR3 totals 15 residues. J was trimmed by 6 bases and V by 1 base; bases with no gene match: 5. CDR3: CSARGTSGIRDTQYF. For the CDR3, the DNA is TGCAGTGCTAGAGGGACTAGCGGGATACGTGATACGCAGTATTTT.

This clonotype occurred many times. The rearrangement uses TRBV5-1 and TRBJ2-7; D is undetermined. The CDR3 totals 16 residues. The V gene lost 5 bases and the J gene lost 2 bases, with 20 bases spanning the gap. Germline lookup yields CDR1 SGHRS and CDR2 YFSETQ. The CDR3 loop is CASRRSQEMSPYEQYF. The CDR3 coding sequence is TGCGCCAGCAGAAGGAGCCAGGAAATGTCCCCCTACGAGCAGTACTTC.

The CDR3, as DNA: TGTGCCAGCAGTTTAGCGCCCACCGGGGAGCTGTTTTTT. It yields the protein CASSLAPTGELFF. The gene calls are TRBV12-3 or TRBV12-4 and TRBJ2-2; no firm D call. Trimming cost V 0 bases and J 4 bases, with 3 bases left between them. CDR3 size: 13 residues.

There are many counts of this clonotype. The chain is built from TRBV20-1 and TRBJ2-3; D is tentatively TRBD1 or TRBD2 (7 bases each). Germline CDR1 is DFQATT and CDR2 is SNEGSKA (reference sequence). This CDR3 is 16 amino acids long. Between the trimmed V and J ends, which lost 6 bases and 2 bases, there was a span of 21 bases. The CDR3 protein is CSAPGRGQGLTDTQYF. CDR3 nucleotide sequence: TGCAGTGCCCCTGGGAGGGGGCAGGGACTCACAGATACGCAGTATTTT.

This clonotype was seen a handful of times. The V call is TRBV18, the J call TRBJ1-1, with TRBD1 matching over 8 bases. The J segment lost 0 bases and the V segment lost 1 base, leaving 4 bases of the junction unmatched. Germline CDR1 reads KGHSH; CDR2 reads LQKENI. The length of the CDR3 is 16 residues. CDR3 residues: CASSPRTGTLNTEAFF. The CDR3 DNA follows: TGTGCCAGCTCACCACGGACAGGGACGTTGAACACTGAAGCTTTCTTT.

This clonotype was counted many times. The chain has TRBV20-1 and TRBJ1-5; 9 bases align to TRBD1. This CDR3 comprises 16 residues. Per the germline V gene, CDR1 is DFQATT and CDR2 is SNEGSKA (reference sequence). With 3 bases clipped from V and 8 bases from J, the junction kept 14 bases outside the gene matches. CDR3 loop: CSARQQGAGGFKPQHF. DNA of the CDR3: TGCAGTGCTAGGCAACAGGGGGCCGGAGGGTTTAAGCCCCAGCATTTT.

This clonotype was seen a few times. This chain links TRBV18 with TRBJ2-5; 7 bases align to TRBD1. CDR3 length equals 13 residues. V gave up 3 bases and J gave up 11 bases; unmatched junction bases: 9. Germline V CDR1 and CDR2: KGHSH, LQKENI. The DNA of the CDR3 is TGTGCCAGCTCACCCGCCCGGGACAGTTCGCAGTACTTC. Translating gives CASSPARDSSQYF.

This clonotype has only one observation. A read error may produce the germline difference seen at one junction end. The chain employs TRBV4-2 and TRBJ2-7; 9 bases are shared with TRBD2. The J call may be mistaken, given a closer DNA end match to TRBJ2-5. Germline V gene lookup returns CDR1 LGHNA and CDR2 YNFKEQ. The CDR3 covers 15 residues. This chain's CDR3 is CAGSQDAGGLETQYF. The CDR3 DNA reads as TGTGCCGGCAGCCAAGATGCGGGGGGGCTGGAGACCCAGTACTTC.

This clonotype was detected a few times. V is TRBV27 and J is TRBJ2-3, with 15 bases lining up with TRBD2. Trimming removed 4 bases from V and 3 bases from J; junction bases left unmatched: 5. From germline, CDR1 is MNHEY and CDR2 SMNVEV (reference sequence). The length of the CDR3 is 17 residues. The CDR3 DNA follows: TGTGCCAGCAGTTACGCGGGACTAGCGGGGGGAACAGATACGCAGTATTTT. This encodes CASSYAGLAGGTDTQYF.

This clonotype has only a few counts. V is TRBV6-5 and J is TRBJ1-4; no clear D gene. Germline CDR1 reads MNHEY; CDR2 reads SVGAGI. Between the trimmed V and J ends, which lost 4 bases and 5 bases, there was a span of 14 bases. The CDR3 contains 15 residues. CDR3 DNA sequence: TGTGCCAGCAGTTCCGCGGACGGAGGGAATGAAAAACTGTTTTTT. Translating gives CASSSADGGNEKLFF.